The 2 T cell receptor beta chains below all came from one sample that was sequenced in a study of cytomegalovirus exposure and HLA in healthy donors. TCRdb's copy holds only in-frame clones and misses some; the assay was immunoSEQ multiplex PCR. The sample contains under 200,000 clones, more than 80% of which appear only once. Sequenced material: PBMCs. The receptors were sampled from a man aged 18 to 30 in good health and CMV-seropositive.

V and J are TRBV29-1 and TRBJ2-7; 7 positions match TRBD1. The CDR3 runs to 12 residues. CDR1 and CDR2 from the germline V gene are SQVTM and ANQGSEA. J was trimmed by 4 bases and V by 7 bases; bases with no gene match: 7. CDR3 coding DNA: TGCAGCGCCCGCACAGGGGCATACGAGCAGTACTTC. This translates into CSARTGAYEQYF.

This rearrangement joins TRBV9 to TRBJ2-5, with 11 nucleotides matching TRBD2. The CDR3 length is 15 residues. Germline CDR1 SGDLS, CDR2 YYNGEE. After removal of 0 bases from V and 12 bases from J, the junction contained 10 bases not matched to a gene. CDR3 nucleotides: TGTGCCAGCAGCGTAGATGGACTAGCGGGCGCCGCGGAGTACTTC. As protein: CASSVDGLAGAAEYF.